The clone carrying this T cell receptor beta chain has ten or more counts. Its antigen is not identified. Time point given: patch test 3, about 24 weeks after DPC sensitization. Treatment here: therapeutic diphenylcyclopropenone sensitization with weekly scalp DPC. The data are from a study of human T cells and chemical hapten exposure. On the study more broadly: Recorded diagnoses among the mostly female patients were alopecia areata, totalis or universalis. Findings and caveats of the study: Expanded TCRs showed more large CDR3 clusters than pre-sensitization or healthy control sets.

This CDR3 is built from 13 residues. Germline V CDR1 and CDR2: MRHNA, SNTAGT. The germline V and J ends were trimmed by 0 bases and 1 base, with 3 bases remaining between them. The study's library attached unique molecular identifiers to single cDNA molecules. Using its own MiXCR run on the RACE reads, TCRdb lists one record per CDR3 protein. The sample shows 50,000 to 65,000 distinct CDR3 sequences, approximately 9.9% of them seen only once. This clonotype was obtained from a woman aged 40 to 50 with alopecia areata. Some clones in this sample may be carry-over from other donors' samples. Sample: whole blood, taken in connection with sensitization to the hapten diphenylcyclopropenone (DPC). This chain connects TRBV6-4 to TRBJ1-1; D gene uncertain. CDR3 coding DNA: TGTGCCAGCAGTGACTCACAGAACACTGAAGCTTTCTTT. This encodes CASSDSQNTEAFF.